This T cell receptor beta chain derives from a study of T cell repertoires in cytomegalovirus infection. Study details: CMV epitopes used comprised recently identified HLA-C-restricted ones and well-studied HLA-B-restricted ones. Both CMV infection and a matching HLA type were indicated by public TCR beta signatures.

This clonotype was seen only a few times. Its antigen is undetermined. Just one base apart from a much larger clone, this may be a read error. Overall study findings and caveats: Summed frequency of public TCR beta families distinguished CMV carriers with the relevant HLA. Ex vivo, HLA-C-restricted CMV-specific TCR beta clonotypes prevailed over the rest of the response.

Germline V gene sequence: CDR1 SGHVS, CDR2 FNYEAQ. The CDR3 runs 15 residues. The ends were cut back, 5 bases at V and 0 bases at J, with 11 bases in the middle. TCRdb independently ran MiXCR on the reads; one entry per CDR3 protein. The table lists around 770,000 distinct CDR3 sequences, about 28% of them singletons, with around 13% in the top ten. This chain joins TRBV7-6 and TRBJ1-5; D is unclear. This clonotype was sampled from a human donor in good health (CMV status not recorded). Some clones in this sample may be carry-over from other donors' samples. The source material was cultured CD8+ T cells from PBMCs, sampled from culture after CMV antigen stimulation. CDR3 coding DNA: TGTGCCAGCAGCCCCTCGAGCCATAGCAATCAGCCCCAGCATTTT. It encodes CASSPSSHSNQPQHF.